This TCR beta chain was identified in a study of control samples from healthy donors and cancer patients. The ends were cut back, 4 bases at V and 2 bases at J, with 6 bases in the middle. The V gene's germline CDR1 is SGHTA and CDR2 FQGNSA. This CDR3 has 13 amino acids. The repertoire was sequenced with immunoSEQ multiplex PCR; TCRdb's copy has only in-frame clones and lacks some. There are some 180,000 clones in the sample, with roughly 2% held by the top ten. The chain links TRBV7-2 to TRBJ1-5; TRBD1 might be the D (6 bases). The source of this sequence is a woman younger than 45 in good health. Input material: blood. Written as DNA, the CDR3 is TGTGCCAGCAGCTACAGGGGCAATCAGCCCCAGCATTTT. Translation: CASSYRGNQPQHF.